This T cell receptor beta chain was sequenced in a study of T cell responses to AZD1222 COVID-19 vaccine. General study points: Spike-wide vaccine-associated CD4 TCRs dominated at 160-218 and 743-854.

Some clones are missing from TCRdb's copy, which holds only in-frame ones; the method was immunoSEQ multiplex PCR. The table lists about 180,000 clones, about 91% of them singletons. With respect to this clone: Its antigen is undetermined.

Germline V CDR1 and CDR2: SGHVS, FQNEAQ. This CDR3 contains 16 residues. V lost 3 bases, J lost 0 bases, and 5 bases stayed unmatched. Sequences were derived from peripheral blood, sampled on day 0 of AZD1222 vaccination. The chain is built from TRBV7-8 and TRBJ2-7; 10 nucleotides line up with TRBD2. This sequence originates from an adult in good health. The CDR3 DNA is TGTGCCAGCAGCTTGGCCAGGACTAGCGGCTCCTACGAGCAGTACTTC. Amino acid sequence: CASSLARTSGSYEQYF.